This T cell receptor (beta chain) was captured by sequencing in a study of T cell responses to AZD1222 COVID-19 vaccine. General study findings and limits: Repertoire sampling happened only post peak T cell response.

The method was immunoSEQ multiplex PCR; TCRdb's version includes in-frame clones alone and lacks a portion of them. The table includes over 120,000 clones, roughly 88% detected once. The V gene's germline CDR1 is MGHRA and CDR2 YSYEKL. V was clipped by 1 base and J by 7 bases; unmatched bases: 8. This CDR3 has 18 residues. Regarding this clone: Its antigen is still unknown.

Sequencing used peripheral blood, obtained 28 days after the second dose of the MenACWY control vaccine. The chain is built from TRBV4-1 and TRBJ2-1, with 15 bases aligning to TRBD2. The origin of this receptor is an adult who received the MenACWY meningococcal vaccine as a control. The CDR3 loop is CASSQVDLGLAGGNEQFF. CDR3 nucleotide sequence: TGCGCCAGCAGCCAAGTGGACCTAGGACTAGCGGGGGGGAATGAGCAGTTCTTC.